The clone carrying this T cell receptor beta chain showed up just once. The data belong to a study of identical twins. A universal primer site was incorporated via template switching, and the cDNA contained unique molecular identifiers. Via MiXCR, TCRdb re-called the 5' RACE reads, giving one row per CDR3 protein. The sample lists more than 600,000 distinct CDR3 sequences, 15% to 20% occurring once. The CDR3 sequence is 14 residues long. Germline V gene lookup returns CDR1 ENHRY and CDR2 SYGVKD. Trimming removed 6 bases from V and 7 bases from J, with 16 bases in between. This same sample was also taken into another study, of T cells expressing NK-cell markers. As that study records: The sequencing cohort of eight donors included seven HCMV-seropositive individuals and one seronegative individual.

This chain links TRBV10-3 with TRBJ2-1; D possibly corresponds to TRBD2 (6 bases). The receptor was isolated from a woman aged 18-35 years in good health. The sample taken for sequencing was PBMCs. The CDR3 coding sequence is TGTGCCATCAGAGCATCTAGCGTCACAAATGAGCAGTTCTTC. This sequence encodes CAIRASSVTNEQFF.